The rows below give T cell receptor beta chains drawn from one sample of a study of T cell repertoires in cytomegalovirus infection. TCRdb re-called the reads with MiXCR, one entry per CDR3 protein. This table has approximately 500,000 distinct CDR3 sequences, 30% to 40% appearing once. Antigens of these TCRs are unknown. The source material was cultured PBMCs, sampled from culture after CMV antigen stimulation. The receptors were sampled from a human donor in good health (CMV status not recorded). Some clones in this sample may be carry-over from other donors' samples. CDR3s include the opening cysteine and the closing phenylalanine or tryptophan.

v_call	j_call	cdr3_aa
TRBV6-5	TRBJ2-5	CASKSGSHQETQYF
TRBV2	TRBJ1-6	CASSFVSSYNSPLHF
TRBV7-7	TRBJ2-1	CASSPLTSSEQFF
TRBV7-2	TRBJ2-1	CASSLTSGTGGNEQFF
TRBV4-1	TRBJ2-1	CASSLLLANNEQFF
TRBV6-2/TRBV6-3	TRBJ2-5	CASSYSILAGAQETQYF
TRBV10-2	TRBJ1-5	CASSDGGENQPQHF
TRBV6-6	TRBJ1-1	CASSPLKETGNTEAFF
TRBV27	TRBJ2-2	CASSGLAGGTGELFF
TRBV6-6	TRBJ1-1	CASCLGGPSEAFF
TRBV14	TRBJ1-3	CASSQTGGQAKLHTIYF
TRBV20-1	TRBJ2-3	CSASEGSTDTQYF
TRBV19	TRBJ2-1	CASSMGRVGNNEQFF
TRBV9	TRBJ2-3	CASPEKEIPDTQYF
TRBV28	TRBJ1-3	CASSQRQALWGTIYF
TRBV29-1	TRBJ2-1	CSPEILPKGMGYNEQFF
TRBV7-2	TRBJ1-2	CASSGPDTLRGYTF
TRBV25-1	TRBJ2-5	CASSEPGALRDQYF
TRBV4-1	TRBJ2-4	CASSPRGKNIQYF
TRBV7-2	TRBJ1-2	CASSLLTGSPYGYTF
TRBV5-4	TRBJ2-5	CASSLDTGGGKTQYF
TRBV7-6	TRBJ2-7	CASSFDPGGPSSYEQYF
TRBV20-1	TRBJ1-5	CSAGGASRSNQPQHF
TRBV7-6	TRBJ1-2	CASSPFPPYGYTF
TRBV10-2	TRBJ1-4	CASSEWTGSTNEKLFF
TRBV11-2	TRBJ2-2	CASSFNGGELFF
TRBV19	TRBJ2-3	CASRPSDAAGVDTQYF
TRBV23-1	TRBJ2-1	CASSQRPGTSGYNEQFF
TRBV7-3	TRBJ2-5	CATGLTSKETQYF
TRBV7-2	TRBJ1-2	CASSATGMAPNYGYTF
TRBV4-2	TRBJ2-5	CASSQDGNPQETQYF
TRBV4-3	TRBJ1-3	CASSRMIDSGNTIYF
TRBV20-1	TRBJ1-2	CSARDQGGLRSGGYTF
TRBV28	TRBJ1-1	CASSLGFGGLTEAFF
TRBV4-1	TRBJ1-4	CASSQGDSHSDEKLFF
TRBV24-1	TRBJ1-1	CATAPRGDTEAFF
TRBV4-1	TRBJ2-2	CASSQAHAGELFF
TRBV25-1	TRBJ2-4	CASSEGNSYIQYF
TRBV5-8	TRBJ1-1	CASSLGTGQNTEAFF
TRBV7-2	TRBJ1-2	CASSFLRDRLPGFTF
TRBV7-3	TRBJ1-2	CASSKMVGDGYTF
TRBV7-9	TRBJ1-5	CASSPHPGQPQHF
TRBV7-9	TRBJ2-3	CASSRRNPSGNTDTQYF
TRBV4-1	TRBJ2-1	CASSQDTVNEQFF
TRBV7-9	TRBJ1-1	CASSSGKGYEAFF
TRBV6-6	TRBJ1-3	CASQGVLSGNTIYF
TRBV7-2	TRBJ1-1	CASSLFRGF
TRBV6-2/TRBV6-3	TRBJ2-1	CASSTLAVIYNEQFF
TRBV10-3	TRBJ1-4	CAINHTPATNEKLFF
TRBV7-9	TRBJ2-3	CASSRRRISTDTQYF
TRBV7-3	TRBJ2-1	CASSLPPGGPLNEQFF
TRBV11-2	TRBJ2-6	CASSLRDRVSSGANVLTF
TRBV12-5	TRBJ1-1	CASGWWDTEAFF
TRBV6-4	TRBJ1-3	CASSEGLGNTIYF
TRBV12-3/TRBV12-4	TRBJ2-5	CASSLVGGWESETKYF